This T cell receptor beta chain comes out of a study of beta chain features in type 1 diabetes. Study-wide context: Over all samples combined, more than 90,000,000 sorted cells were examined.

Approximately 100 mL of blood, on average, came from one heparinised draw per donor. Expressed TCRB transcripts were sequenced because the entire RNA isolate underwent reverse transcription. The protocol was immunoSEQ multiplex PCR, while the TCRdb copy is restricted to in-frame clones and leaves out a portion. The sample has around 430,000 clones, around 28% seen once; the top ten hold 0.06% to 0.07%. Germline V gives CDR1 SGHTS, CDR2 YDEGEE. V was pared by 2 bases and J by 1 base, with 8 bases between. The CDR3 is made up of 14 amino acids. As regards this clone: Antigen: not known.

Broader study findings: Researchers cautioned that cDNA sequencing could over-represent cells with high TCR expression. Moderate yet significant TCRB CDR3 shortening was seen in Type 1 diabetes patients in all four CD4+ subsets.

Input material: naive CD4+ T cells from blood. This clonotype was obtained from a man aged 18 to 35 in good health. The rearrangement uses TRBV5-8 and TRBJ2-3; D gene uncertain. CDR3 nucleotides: TGTGCCAGCAGCTTTGGCTTAGGCACAGATACGCAGTATTTT. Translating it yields CASSFGLGTDTQYF. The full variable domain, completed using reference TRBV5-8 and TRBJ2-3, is EAGVTQSPTHLIKTRGQQATLRCSPISGHTSVYWYQQALGLGLQFLLWYDEGEERNRGNFPPRFSGRQFPNYSSELNVNALELEDSALYLCASSFGLGTDTQYFGPGTRLTVL.